Presented here are 19 T cell receptor beta chains from one specimen sequenced in a study of T cells in localized non-small cell lung cancer. Libraries were prepared by immunoSEQ multiplex PCR; TCRdb keeps only in-frame clonotypes and omits some of them. This sample yields fewer than 45,000 clones, of which about 90% are seen a single time; approximately 6.6% belongs to the top ten. Material: peripheral blood, obtained before any cancer treatment. These TCRs come from a man aged 40 to 75 with stage I lung adenocarcinoma.

The chain combines TRBV5-1 with TRBJ2-7, with TRBD2 matching 9 bases. The CDR3 covers 16 residues. With 0 bases clipped from V and 2 bases from J, the junction kept 6 bases outside the gene matches. Germline V CDR1 and CDR2: SGHRS, YFSETQ. The DNA for the CDR3 is TGCGCCAGCAGCTTGGGCCCAGCTAGCGGGACCTACGAGCAGTACTTC. It translates to CASSLGPASGTYEQYF. The full variable domain, its missing parts supplied by reference TRBV5-1 and TRBJ2-7, is KAGVTQTPRYLIKTRGQQVTLSCSPISGHRSVSWYQQTPGQGLQFLFEYFSETQRNKGNFPGRFSGRQFSNSRSEMNVSTLELGDSALYLCASSLGPASGTYEQYFGPGTRLTVT.

This clone has just one count. V gene TRBV20-1 combines with J gene TRBJ2-5; D gene ambiguous. The CDR3 consists of 11 residues. Deletions cut 4 bases from V and 6 bases from J, with 9 bases between. Looked up from germline, CDR1 is DFQATT and CDR2 is SNEGSKA (reference sequence). The CDR3 protein is CSAIPLQTQYF. The CDR3 nucleotides are TGCAGTGCTATTCCCTTACAGACCCAGTACTTC.

The chain employs TRBV6-1 and TRBJ1-5, with D perhaps TRBD1 (6 bases). The CDR3 is made up of 14 amino acids. Germline assignment: CDR1 MNHNS and CDR2 SASEGT. V dropped 1 base and J dropped 4 bases, with 8 bases sitting between them. CDR3 residues: CASSEVRGNQPQHF. The CDR3 bases are TGTGCCAGCAGTGAAGTAAGGGGGAATCAGCCCCAGCATTTT.

The genes are TRBV27 and TRBJ2-2, with 9 bases identical to TRBD2. The CDR3 has 14 amino acids. CDR1 is MNHEY, CDR2 SMNVEV, per germline (reference sequence). The V gene end was trimmed by 5 bases and the J gene end by 6 bases; junction bases not matched to a gene: 4. For the CDR3, the DNA is TGTGCCAGCAGTCCGGTAGCGGGAGCCGGGGAGCTGTTTTTT. It encodes CASSPVAGAGELFF.

This chain's CDR3 is CASSSGTPAYNEQFF. Written as DNA, the CDR3 is TGTGCCAGCAGCTCAGGGACGCCGGCCTACAATGAGCAGTTCTTC. The chain combines TRBV6-5 with TRBJ2-1; tentatively, D is TRBD1 or TRBD2 (5 bases each). The CDR3 is made up of 15 amino acids. Germline lookup yields CDR1 MNHEY and CDR2 SVGAGI. V was shortened by 6 bases and J by 2 bases, with 14 bases between the two germline ends.

As to this clone: An end of the junction differs from the germline gene, which may be a read error. The chain links TRBV11-2 to TRBJ2-3, with D perhaps TRBD1 or TRBD2 (6 bases each). There are 15 residues in the CDR3. Germline V lookup: CDR1 SGHAT, CDR2 FQNNGV. CDR3 amino acids: CASSLEPSYRGRLEF. CDR3 DNA: TGTGCCAGCAGCTTAGAACCCTCCTATCGGGGGCGACTCGAATTT. Full variable domain (rest looked up from reference TRBV11-2 and TRBJ2-3): EAGVAQSPRYKIIEKRQSVAFWCNPISGHATLYWYQQILGQGPKLLIQFQNNGVVDDSQLPKDRFSAERLKGVDSTLKIQPAKLEDSAVYLCASSLEPSYRGRLEFGPGTRLTVL.

The V call is TRBV4-3, the J call TRBJ1-3; D perhaps matches TRBD1 (5 bases). Germline V gene sequence: CDR1 LGHNA, CDR2 YSLEER. The CDR3 is 17 residues long. Deletions cut 4 bases from V and 0 bases from J, with 16 bases between. CDR3 region: CASSPRDSGSSGNTIYF. DNA of the CDR3: TGCGCCAGCAGCCCCCGGGACTCAGGTTCCTCTGGAAACACCATATATTTT.

This clone was counted only a few times. The chain uses TRBV4-1 and TRBJ2-3; 12 nucleotides agree with TRBD2. This CDR3 spans 17 amino acids. Per germline, CDR1 MGHRA and CDR2 YSYEKL. V trimming: 1 base; J trimming: 5 bases; junction bases outside the gene matches: 7. The CDR3 DNA follows: TGCGCCAGCAGCCAAGTTAGAGCTAGCGGGGGGGTAGATACGCAGTATTTT. It yields the protein CASSQVRASGGVDTQYF.

DNA for the CDR3: TGTGCCAGCAGCTTAGAGTCCAGGGGTCAGCCCCAGCATTTT. Protein product: CASSLESRGQPQHF. The chain recombines TRBV11-2 with TRBJ1-5; TRBD1 is a possible D gene (6 bases). The CDR3 is made up of 14 amino acids. The ends were cut back, 0 bases at V and 6 bases at J, with 9 bases in the middle. Germline-derived CDR1 and CDR2 are SGHAT and FQNNGV.

The rearrangement uses TRBV5-4 and TRBJ2-4; 8 nucleotides match TRBD2. The CDR3 extends over 14 amino acids. Germline CDR1 reads SGHNT; CDR2 reads YYREEE (reference sequence). J lost 1 base, V lost 3 bases, and 0 bases had no gene match. The CDR3 DNA reads TGTGCCAGCAGCTCGGGAGGGGCCAAAAACATTCAGTACTTC. Amino acids: CASSSGGAKNIQYF.

J is TRBJ1-2 and V is TRBV9; D may be TRBD1 (6 bases). V was clipped by 1 base and J by 4 bases, with 8 bases between them. This CDR3 contains 13 residues. Germline CDR1 reads SGDLS; CDR2 reads YYNGEE. CDR3 nucleotides: TGTGCCAGCAGCGTACAGGGGAGCTATGGCTACACCTTC. This gives the protein CASSVQGSYGYTF. Full variable domain (remainder filled in from reference TRBV9 and TRBJ1-2): DSGVTQTPKHLITATGQRVTLRCSPRSGDLSVYWYQQSLDQGLQFLIQYYNGEERAKGNILERFSAQQFPDLHSELNLSSLELGDSALYFCASSVQGSYGYTFGSGTRLTVV.

This chain joins TRBV4-1 and TRBJ2-7, with 7 positions matching TRBD2. Germline-derived CDR1 and CDR2 are MGHRA and YSYEKL. The CDR3 runs 16 residues. After removal of 0 bases from V and 2 bases from J, the junction contained 7 bases not matched to a gene. For the CDR3, the DNA is TGCGCCAGCAGCCAAGAAGTGGGACTACCTGCCTACGAGCAGTACTTC. Amino acid sequence: CASSQEVGLPAYEQYF.

Only one count was recorded for this clone. This chain uses TRBV11-1 with TRBJ1-2; the D is unclear. CDR3 length equals 14 residues. The V gene's germline CDR1 is SGHAT and CDR2 FQDESV (reference sequence). V lost 5 bases, J lost 10 bases, and 20 bases lay in between. DNA of the CDR3: TGTGCCAGCAGCCCACTTGGGTTCAAGAATGACTACACCTTC. As protein: CASSPLGFKNDYTF.

The chain has TRBV30 and TRBJ2-3; 8 nucleotides match TRBD2. The CDR3 loop spans 12 amino acids. V dropped 4 bases and J dropped 5; count of bases not matched to a gene: 2. The germline gives CDR1 GTSNPN, CDR2 SVGIG (reference sequence). DNA of the CDR3: TGTGCCTGGACTAGCGGGCAAGATACGCAGTATTTT. Translated, it gives CAWTSGQDTQYF. Full variable domain (outside the CDR3, taken from reference TRBV30 and TRBJ2-3): SQTIHQWPATLVQPVGSPLSLECTVEGTSNPNLYWYRQAAGRGLQLLFYSVGIGQISSEVPQNLSASRPQDRQFILSSKKLLLSDSGFYLCAWTSGQDTQYFGPGTRLTVL.

The V and J genes are TRBV11-2 and TRBJ2-3, with 7 bases lining up with TRBD2. J gave up 4 bases and V 5 bases, and 9 bases lay outside the gene matches. This CDR3 contains 15 residues. Per the germline V gene, CDR1 is SGHAT and CDR2 is FQNNGV. The CDR3 DNA sequence: TGTGCCAGCAGCCCAGTGGGGGGGATGGCAGATACGCAGTATTTT. This codes for CASSPVGGMADTQYF. The full variable domain, with the rest looked up from reference TRBV11-2 and TRBJ2-3, is EAGVAQSPRYKIIEKRQSVAFWCNPISGHATLYWYQQILGQGPKLLIQFQNNGVVDDSQLPKDRFSAERLKGVDSTLKIQPAKLEDSAVYLCASSPVGGMADTQYFGPGTRLTVL.

V is TRBV19 and J is TRBJ1-1; D gene uncertain. The CDR3 runs 13 residues. Germline-derived CDR1 and CDR2 are LNHDA and SQIVND (reference sequence). With 1 base removed from V and 6 bases from J, the gap between germline ends came to 9 bases. CDR3 bases: TGTGCCAGTAGTATAGGGTATGGTCCTGAAGCTTTCTTT. This translates into CASSIGYGPEAFF.

The CDR3 DNA reads as TGTGCCAGTAGTATAGAAGGTTGGAGGGGTAGCAATCAGCCCCAGCATTTT. Its protein is CASSIEGWRGSNQPQHF. V and J are TRBV19 and TRBJ1-5; maybe TRBD1 (5 bases). Germline CDR1 and CDR2: LNHDA and SQIVND (reference sequence). V was shortened by 0 bases and J by 0 bases, with 12 bases between the two germline ends. There are 17 residues in the CDR3.

The genes are TRBV7-2 and TRBJ2-5; no definite D call. This CDR3 contains 13 residues. The V and J ends lost 3 bases and 5 bases respectively, with 10 bases between them. Germline CDR1 reads SGHTA; CDR2 reads FQGNSA. Here the CDR3 reads CASSFGWSETQYF. For the CDR3, the DNA is TGTGCCAGCAGCTTTGGGTGGTCGGAGACCCAGTACTTC.

V and J are TRBV28 and TRBJ1-2; tentatively, D is TRBD1 (6 bases). The germline CDR1 and CDR2 sequences are MDHEN and SYDVKM. The CDR3 runs to 13 residues. The V and J ends lost 9 bases and 7 bases respectively, with 18 bases between them. Here the CDR3 reads CASASADRSGYTF. The CDR3 DNA reads TGTGCCAGTGCTTCGGCTGACAGGAGTGGCTACACCTTC.